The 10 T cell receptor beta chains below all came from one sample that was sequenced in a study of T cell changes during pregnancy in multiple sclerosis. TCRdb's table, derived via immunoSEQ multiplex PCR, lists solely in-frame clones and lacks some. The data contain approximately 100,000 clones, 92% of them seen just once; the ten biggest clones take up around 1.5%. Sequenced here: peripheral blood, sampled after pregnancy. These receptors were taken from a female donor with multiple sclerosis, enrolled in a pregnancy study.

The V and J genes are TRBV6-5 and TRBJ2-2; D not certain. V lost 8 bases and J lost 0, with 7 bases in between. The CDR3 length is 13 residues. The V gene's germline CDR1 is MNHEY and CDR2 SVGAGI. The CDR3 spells CASQHANTGELFF. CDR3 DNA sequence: TGTGCCAGCCAACACGCGAACACCGGGGAGCTGTTTTTT.

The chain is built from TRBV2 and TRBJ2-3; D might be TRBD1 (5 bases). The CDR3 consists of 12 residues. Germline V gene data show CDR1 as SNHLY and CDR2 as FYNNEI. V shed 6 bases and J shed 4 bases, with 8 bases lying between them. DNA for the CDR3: TGTGCCAGCAGAGACAGCGCAGATACGCAGTATTTT. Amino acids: CASRDSADTQYF.

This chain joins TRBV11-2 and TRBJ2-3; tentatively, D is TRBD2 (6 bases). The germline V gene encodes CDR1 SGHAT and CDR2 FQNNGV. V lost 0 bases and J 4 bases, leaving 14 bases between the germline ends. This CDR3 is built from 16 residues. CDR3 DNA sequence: TGTGCCAGCAGCTTAGAGGGCGCGGGAAGGTCAGATACGCAGTATTTT. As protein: CASSLEGAGRSDTQYF.

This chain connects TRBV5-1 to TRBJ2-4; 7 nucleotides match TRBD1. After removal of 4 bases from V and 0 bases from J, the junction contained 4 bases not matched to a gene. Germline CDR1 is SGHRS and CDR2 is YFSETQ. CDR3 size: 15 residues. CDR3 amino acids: CASSVGGSAKNIQYF. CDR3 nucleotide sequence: TGCGCCAGCAGCGTAGGGGGCTCAGCCAAAAACATTCAGTACTTC.

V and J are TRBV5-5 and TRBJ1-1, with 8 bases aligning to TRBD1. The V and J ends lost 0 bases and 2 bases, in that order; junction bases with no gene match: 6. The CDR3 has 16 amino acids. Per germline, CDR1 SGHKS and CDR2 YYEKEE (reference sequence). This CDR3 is CASSLASGGVNTEAFF. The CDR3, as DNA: TGTGCCAGCAGCTTGGCGTCAGGGGGCGTAAACACTGAAGCTTTCTTT.

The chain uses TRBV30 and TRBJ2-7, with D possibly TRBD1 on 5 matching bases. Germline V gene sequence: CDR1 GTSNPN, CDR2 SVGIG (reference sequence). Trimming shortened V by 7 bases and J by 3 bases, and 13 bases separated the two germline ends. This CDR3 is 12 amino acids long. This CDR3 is CAFYRLFYEQYF. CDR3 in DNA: TGTGCCTTTTACAGGCTTTTCTACGAGCAGTACTTC.

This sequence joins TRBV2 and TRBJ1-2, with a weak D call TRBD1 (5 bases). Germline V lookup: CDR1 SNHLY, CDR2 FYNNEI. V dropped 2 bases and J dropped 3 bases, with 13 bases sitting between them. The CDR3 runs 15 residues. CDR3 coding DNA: TGTGCCAGCAGTGAAAGGGGCCCACCCTACTATGGCTACACCTTC. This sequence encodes CASSERGPPYYGYTF. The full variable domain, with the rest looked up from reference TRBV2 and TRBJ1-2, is EPEVTQTPSHQVTQMGQEVILRCVPISNHLYFYWYRQILGQKVEFLVSFYNNEISEKSEIFDDQFSVERPDGSNFTLKIRSTKLEDSAMYFCASSERGPPYYGYTFGSGTRLTVV.

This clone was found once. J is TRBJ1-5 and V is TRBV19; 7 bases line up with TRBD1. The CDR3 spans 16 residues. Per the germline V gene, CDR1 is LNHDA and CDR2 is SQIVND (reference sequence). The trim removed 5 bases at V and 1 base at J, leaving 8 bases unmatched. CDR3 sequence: CASSATGSISNQPQHF. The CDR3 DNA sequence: TGTGCCAGTAGTGCGACAGGGAGTATCAGCAATCAGCCCCAGCATTTT.

This CDR3 reads CSVETGKVQFF. CDR3 nucleotides: TGCAGCGTTGAAACAGGGAAAGTGCAATTCTTT. The J gene is TRBJ1-1, the V gene TRBV29-1, with a possible D match to TRBD1 (6 bases). The CDR3 extends over 11 amino acids. Germline V CDR1 and CDR2: SQVTM, ANQGSEA. V was pared by 2 bases and J by 14 bases, with 15 bases between. The variable domain in full, completed from reference TRBV29-1 and TRBJ1-1, reads SAVISQKPSRDICQRGTSLTIQCQVDSQVTMMFWYRQQPGQSLTLIATANQGSEATYESGFVIDKFPISRPNLTFSTLTVSNMSPEDSSIYLCSVETGKVQFFGQGTRLTVV.

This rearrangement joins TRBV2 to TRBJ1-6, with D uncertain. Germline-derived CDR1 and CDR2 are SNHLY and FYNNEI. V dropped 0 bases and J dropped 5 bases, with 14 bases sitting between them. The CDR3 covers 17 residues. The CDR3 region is CASSEALVHRHNSPLHF. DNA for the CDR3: TGTGCCAGCAGTGAAGCGCTAGTACACCGTCATAATTCACCCCTCCACTTT. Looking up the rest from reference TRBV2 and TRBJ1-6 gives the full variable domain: EPEVTQTPSHQVTQMGQEVILRCVPISNHLYFYWYRQILGQKVEFLVSFYNNEISEKSEIFDDQFSVERPDGSNFTLKIRSTKLEDSAMYFCASSEALVHRHNSPLHFGNGTRLTVT.